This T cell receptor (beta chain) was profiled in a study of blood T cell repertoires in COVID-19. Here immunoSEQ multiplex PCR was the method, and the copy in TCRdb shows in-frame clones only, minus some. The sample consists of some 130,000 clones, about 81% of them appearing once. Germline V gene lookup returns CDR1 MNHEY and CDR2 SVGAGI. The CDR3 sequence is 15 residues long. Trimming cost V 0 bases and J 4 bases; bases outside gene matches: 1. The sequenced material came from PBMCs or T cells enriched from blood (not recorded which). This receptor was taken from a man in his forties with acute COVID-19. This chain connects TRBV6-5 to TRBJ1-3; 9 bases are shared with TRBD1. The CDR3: CASSYSGTGGNTIYF. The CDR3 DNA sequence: TGTGCCAGCAGTTACTCAGGGACAGGGGGAAACACCATATATTTT.